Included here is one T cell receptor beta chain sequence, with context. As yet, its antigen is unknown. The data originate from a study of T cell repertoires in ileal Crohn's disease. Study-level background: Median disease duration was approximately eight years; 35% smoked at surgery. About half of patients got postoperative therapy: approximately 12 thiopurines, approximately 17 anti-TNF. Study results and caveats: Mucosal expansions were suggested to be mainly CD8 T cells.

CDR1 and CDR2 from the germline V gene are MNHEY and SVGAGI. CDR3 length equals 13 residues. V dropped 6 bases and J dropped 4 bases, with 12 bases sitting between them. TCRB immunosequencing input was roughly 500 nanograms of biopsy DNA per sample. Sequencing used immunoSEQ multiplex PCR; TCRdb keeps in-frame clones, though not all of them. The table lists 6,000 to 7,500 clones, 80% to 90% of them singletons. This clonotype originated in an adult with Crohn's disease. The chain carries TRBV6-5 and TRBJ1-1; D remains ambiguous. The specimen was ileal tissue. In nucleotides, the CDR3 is TGTGCCAGCAGGTCCCTAGGAGCCACTGAAGCTTTCTTT. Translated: CASRSLGATEAFF.